This is a list of T cell receptor beta chains from one sample in a study of neurological immune-mediated disorders. TCRdb itself ran the 5' RACE reads through MiXCR, one entry per CDR3 protein. Of roughly 100,000 distinct CDR3 sequences listed, 3.5% were seen once; the top ten hold roughly 6%. Sequencing was performed on PBMCs. The receptors were gathered from a woman aged 18-29 years with multiple sclerosis. The CDR3 runs from the conserved cysteine through the conserved F or W. Fields, in order: J gene, V gene, D gene, clone size, CDR3 DNA, CDR3 protein. D genes are given only for firm matches. Only some rows state a clone size, as once, few, many or a class for expanded clones.

TRBJ1-5,TRBV19,TRBD1,NA,TGTGCCAGTAGTATAGGGCAGGACAGGGCCCAGCATTTT,CASSIGQDRAQHF
TRBJ1-4,TRBV29-1,NA,many,TGCAGCGTTGAGGAAGACAGCGCCAATGGTAAACTGTTTTTT,CSVEEDSANGKLFF
TRBJ2-5,TRBV5-6,TRBD1,many,TGTGCCAGCAGCCGGACAGGGGGGCCGGAGACCCAGTACTTC,CASSRTGGPETQYF
TRBJ2-1,TRBV20-1,NA,many,TGCAGTGCTAGTGGGGCGCGGGATGTGAATGAGCAGTTCTTC,CSASGARDVNEQFF
TRBJ2-3,TRBV10-3,TRBD1,many,TGTGCCATCAGTCCGGGACAGGGCGCAGATACGCAGTATTTT,CAISPGQGADTQYF
TRBJ2-1,TRBV7-2,NA,many,TGTGCCAGCAGCTTACCAGACAATGAGCAGTTCTTC,CASSLPDNEQFF
TRBJ1-2,TRBV6-5,TRBD1,many,TGTGCCAGCAGTTACCTAACCCCGGGACAGGGGGGCTATGGCTACACCTTC,CASSYLTPGQGGYGYTF
TRBJ2-7,TRBV7-2,NA,many,TGTGCCAGCACAGGACACCACTACGAGCAGTACTTC,CASTGHHYEQYF
TRBJ2-3,TRBV7-2,NA,many,TGTGCCAGCAGCTCGCCCTCCCGAGGGGTTTGGACAGATACGCAGTATTTT,CASSSPSRGVWTDTQYF
TRBJ2-2,TRBV7-9,TRBD2,many,TGTGCCAGCAGCTTTTTTGGGACTAGCGCAACGAACACCGGGGAGCTGTTTTTT,CASSFFGTSATNTGELFF
TRBJ2-7,TRBV20-1,TRBD2,many,TGCAGTGCTAGTTTCGGGCCTAGCGGGAGTGGTTACGAGCAGTACTTC,CSASFGPSGSGYEQYF
TRBJ2-7,TRBV29-1,TRBD2,many,TGCAGCGTTGAACCCGCGGGAGGGGGCGAGCAGTACTTC,CSVEPAGGGEQYF